This T cell receptor (beta chain) was obtained from a study of T cell repertoires in aging, cancer and after chemotherapy. V was trimmed by 2 bases and J by 2 bases, leaving 9 bases between them. Germline CDR1 is MNHEY and CDR2 is SVGAGI. The CDR3 loop spans 15 amino acids. Peripheral blood genomic DNA, not sorted cells or RNA, was the template. Rearranged V-D-J TRB sequences were amplified with a mixed TRB-A/B primer pool. In TCRdb, the multiplex PCR reads were re-called with MiXCR into one record per CDR3 protein. The profile shows fewer than 850 distinct CDR3 sequences, 45% to 60% of them singletons. This clonotype has just one count.

The gene calls are TRBV6-5 and TRBJ2-2; D gene unclear. This TCR came from a human donor with a solid tumor. The sequenced sample was blood. The CDR3 nucleotides are TGTGCCAGCAGTTACGGATTCCTCAACACCGGGGAGCTGTTTTTT. Amino acids: CASSYGFLNTGELFF.